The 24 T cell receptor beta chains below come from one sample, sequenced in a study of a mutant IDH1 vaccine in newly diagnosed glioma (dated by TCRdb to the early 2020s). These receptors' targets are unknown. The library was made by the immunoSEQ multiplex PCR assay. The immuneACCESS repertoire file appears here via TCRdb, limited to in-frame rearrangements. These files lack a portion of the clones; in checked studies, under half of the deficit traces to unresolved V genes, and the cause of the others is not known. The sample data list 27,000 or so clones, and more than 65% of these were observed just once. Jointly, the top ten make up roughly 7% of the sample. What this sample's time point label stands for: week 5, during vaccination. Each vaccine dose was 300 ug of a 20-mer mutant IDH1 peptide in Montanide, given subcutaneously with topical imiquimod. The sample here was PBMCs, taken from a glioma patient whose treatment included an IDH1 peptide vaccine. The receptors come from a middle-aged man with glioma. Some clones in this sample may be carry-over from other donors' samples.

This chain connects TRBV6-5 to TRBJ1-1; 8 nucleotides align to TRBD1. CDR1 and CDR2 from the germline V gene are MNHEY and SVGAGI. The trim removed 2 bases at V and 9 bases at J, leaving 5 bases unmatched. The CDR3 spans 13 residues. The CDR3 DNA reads TGTGCCAGCAGTTACGGGGCCAGGGGGCAAGCTTTCTTT. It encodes CASSYGARGQAFF.

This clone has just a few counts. The CDR3 reads CASSFRGLRDQPQHF. The CDR3 bases are TGTGCCAGCAGTTTTCGGGGATTAAGGGATCAGCCCCAGCATTTT. The chain combines TRBV27 with TRBJ1-5, with D hard to call. This CDR3 has 15 residues. CDR1 MNHEY and CDR2 SMNVEV come from the germline V gene (reference sequence). V was cut by 3 bases and J by 5 bases, with 14 bases left in between.

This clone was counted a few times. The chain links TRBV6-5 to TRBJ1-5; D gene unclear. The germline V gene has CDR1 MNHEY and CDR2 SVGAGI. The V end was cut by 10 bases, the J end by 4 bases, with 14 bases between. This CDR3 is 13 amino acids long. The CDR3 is CATQRSGNQPQHF. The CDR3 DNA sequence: TGTGCCACCCAGCGCTCTGGGAATCAGCCCCAGCATTTT.

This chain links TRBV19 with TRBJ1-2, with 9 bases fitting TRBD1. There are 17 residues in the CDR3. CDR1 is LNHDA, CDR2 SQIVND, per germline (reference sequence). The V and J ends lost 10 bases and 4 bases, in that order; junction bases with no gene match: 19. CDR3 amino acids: CATSSQDRGHVLYGYTF. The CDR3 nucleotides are TGTGCCACCTCCTCCCAGGACAGGGGACATGTACTCTATGGCTACACCTTC. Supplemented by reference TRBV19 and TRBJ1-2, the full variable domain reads DGGITQSPKYLFRKEGQNVTLSCEQNLNHDAMYWYRQDPGQGLRLIYYSQIVNDFQKGDIAEGYSVSREKKESFPLTVTSAQKNPTAFYLCATSSQDRGHVLYGYTFGSGTRLTVV.

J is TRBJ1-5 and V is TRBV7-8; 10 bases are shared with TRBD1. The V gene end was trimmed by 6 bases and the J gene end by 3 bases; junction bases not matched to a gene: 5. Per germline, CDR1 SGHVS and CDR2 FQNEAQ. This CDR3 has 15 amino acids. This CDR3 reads CASSSGTGVNQPQHF. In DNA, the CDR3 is TGTGCCAGCAGTTCCGGGACAGGGGTCAATCAGCCCCAGCATTTT.

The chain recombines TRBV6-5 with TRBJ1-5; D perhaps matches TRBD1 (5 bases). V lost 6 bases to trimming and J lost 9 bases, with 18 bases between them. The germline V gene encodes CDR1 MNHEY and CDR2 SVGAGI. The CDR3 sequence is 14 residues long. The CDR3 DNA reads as TGTGCCAGCAGCCCTACGGGGGGGAGAGGGCCCCAGCATTTT. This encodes CASSPTGGRGPQHF.

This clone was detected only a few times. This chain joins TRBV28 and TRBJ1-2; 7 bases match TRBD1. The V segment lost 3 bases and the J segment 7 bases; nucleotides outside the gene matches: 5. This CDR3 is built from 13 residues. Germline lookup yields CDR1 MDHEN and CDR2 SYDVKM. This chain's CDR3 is CASSFDRAGGYTF. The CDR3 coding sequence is TGTGCCAGCAGTTTTGACAGGGCGGGTGGCTACACCTTC.

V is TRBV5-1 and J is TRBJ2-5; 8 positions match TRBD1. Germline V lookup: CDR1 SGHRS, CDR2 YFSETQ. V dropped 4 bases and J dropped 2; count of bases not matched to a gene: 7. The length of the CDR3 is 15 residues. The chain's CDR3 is CASSRGTGGQETQYF. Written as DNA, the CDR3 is TGCGCCAGCAGCCGAGGGACAGGAGGGCAAGAGACCCAGTACTTC.

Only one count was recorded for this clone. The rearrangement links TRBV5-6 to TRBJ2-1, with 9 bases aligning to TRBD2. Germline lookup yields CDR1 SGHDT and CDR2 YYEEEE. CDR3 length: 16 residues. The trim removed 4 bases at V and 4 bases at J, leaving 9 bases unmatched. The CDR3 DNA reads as TGTGCCAGCAGCAGGCAGCGGGGGGCATATTACAATGAGCAGTTCTTC. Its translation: CASSRQRGAYYNEQFF.

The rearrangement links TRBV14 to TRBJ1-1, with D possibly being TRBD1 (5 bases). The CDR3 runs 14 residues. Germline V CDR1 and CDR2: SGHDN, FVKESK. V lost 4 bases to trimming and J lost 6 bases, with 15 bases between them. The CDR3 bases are TGTGCCAGCAGCCCGCTGGGGGGAAGGGCTGAAGCTTTCTTT. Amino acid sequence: CASSPLGGRAEAFF.

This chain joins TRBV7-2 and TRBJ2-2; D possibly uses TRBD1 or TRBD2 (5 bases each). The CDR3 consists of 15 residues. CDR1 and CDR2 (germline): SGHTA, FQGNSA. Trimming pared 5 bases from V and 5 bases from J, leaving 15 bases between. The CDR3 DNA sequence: TGTGCCAGCAGCCGAGACAGAGGAGGTACCGGGGAGCTGTTTTTT. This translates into CASSRDRGGTGELFF.

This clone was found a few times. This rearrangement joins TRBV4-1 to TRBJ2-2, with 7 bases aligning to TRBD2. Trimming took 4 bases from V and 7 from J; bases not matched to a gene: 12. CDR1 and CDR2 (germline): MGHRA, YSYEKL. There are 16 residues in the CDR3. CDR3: CASSPSSAGRDGELFF. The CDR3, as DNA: TGCGCCAGCAGCCCGTCTTCAGCAGGGAGGGACGGGGAGCTGTTTTTT.

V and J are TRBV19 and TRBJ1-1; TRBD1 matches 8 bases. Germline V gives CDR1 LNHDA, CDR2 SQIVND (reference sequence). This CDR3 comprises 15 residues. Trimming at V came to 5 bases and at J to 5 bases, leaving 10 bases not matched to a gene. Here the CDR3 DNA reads TGTGCCAGTAGTCCCGGACAGGGCACCGGGACTGAAGCTTTCTTT. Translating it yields CASSPGQGTGTEAFF.

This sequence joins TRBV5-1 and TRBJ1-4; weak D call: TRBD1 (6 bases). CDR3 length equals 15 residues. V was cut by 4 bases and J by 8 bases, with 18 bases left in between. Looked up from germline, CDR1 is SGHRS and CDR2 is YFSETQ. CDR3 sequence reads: CASSDQTADREKLFF. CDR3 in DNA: TGCGCCAGCAGCGATCAGACAGCCGACAGGGAAAAACTGTTTTTT.

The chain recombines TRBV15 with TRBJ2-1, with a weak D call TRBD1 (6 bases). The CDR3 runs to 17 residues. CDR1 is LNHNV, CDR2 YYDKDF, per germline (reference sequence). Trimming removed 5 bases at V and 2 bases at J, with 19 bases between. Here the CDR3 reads CATSEPSRQEPYNEQFF. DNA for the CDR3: TGTGCCACCAGCGAACCGAGCCGACAGGAACCCTACAATGAGCAGTTCTTC.

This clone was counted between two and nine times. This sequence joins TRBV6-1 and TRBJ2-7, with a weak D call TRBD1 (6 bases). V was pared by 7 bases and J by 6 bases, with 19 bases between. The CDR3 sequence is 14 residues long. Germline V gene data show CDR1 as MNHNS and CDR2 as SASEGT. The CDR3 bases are TGTGCCAGCATGATAGGGGGTAGCCTCGGCGAGCAGTACTTC. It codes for CASMIGGSLGEQYF.

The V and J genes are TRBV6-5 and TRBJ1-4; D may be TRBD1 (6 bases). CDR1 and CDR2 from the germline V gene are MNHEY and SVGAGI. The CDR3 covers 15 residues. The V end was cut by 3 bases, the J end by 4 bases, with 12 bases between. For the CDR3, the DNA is TGTGCCAGCAGTTATACCGGGGGCAGTAATGAAAAACTGTTTTTT. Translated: CASSYTGGSNEKLFF.

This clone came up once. The CDR3 loop reads CASSSPGGQVRGQPQHF. In nucleotides, the CDR3 is TGTGCCAGTAGTTCCCCGGGAGGGCAAGTCAGGGGTCAGCCCCAGCATTTT. This chain links TRBV19 with TRBJ1-5, with D perhaps matching TRBD1 (6 bases). The CDR3 totals 17 residues. The V end was cut by 5 bases, the J end by 6 bases, with 23 bases between. Germline V lookup: CDR1 LNHDA, CDR2 SQIVND (reference sequence).

In DNA form, the CDR3 reads TGTGCCAGCAGCTTAGGCGGAAACACTGAAGCTTTCTTT. Residues: CASSLGGNTEAFF. The rearrangement uses TRBV11-2 and TRBJ1-1; D remains unclear. Trimming removed 1 base at V and 2 bases at J, with 5 bases between. This CDR3 has 13 amino acids. CDR1 is SGHAT and CDR2 is FQNNGV in the germline V gene.

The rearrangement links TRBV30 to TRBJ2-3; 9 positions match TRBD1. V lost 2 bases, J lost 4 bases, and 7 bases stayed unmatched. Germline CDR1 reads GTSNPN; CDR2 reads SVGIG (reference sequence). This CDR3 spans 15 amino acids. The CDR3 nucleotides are TGTGCCTGGAGTACAGGGGGCCTGAGCTCAGATACGCAGTATTTT. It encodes CAWSTGGLSSDTQYF.

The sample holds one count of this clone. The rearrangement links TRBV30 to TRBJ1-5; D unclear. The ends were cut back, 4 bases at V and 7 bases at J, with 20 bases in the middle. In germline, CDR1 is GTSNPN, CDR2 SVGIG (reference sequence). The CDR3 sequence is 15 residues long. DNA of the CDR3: TGTGCCTGGATAGAAGGTAAGGGTGGTGTCCAGCCCCAGCATTTT. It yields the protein CAWIEGKGGVQPQHF.

CDR3 region: CASSLTANTGELFF. The CDR3 DNA reads TGTGCCAGCAGCTTAACAGCGAACACCGGGGAGCTGTTTTTT. The V gene is TRBV7-2, the J gene TRBJ2-2, with D unclear. Trimming stripped 2 bases from V and 0 bases from J, with 4 bases between. Germline V lookup: CDR1 SGHTA, CDR2 FQGNSA. The CDR3 loop spans 14 amino acids.

The CDR3 DNA follows: TGTGCCATCAGTGATCCGGGGGGGAGACCAGACACACCCCTCCACTTT. Translated, it gives CAISDPGGRPDTPLHF. V usage is TRBV10-3 and J usage is TRBJ1-6; D may be TRBD1 (5 bases). Germline V gene data show CDR1 as ENHRY and CDR2 as SYGVKD. The CDR3 contains 16 residues. Deletions cut 3 bases from V and 11 bases from J, with 20 bases between.

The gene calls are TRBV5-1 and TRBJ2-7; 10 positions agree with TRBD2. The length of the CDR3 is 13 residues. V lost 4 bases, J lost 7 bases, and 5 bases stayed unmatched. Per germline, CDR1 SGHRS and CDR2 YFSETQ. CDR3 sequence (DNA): TGCGCCAGCAGCGCCACTAGCGGGGCGGAGCAGTACTTC. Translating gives CASSATSGAEQYF.